The 27 T cell receptor beta chains below come from one sample, sequenced in a study of blood T cell repertoires in COVID-19. The protocol was immunoSEQ multiplex PCR, while the TCRdb copy is restricted to in-frame clones and leaves out a portion. Found here are about 91,000 clones, around 90% of them singletons; the top ten hold roughly 8.1%. Sequencing used peripheral blood. These receptor sequences come from a woman in her seventies with acute or convalescent COVID-19.

The chain has TRBV7-5 and TRBJ2-7; TRBD1, the table's D call, lacks a check against the DNA. TRBV7-5 is assigned pseudogene status. This CDR3 region has 19 residues. CDR3 bases: TGTGTCAGAAGCTTAGTTCTAAACTTGGTGGGCCTGTTCTCCTACGAGCAGTACTTC. Translating it yields CVRSLVLNLVGLFSYEQYF.

This chain links TRBV2 with TRBJ1-5; 8 bases align to TRBD1. CDR1 is SNHLY and CDR2 is FYNNEI in the germline V gene. Trimming took 6 bases from V and 3 from J; bases not matched to a gene: 13. The CDR3 totals 17 residues. CDR3 residues: CASRPYRTGLINQPQHF. The CDR3, as DNA: TGTGCCAGCAGGCCCTATAGGACAGGGTTGATCAATCAGCCCCAGCATTTT.

The chain has TRBV2 and TRBJ2-7, with 7 nucleotides matching TRBD1. The CDR3 is 15 residues long. The germline V gene has CDR1 SNHLY and CDR2 FYNNEI. V lost 2 bases, J lost 3 bases, and 7 bases stayed unmatched. The DNA for the CDR3 is TGTGCCAGCAGTGAATTAAAGGGACAGCACTACGAGCAGTACTTC. Its protein product is CASSELKGQHYEQYF.

This clone was seen just once. The rearrangement links TRBV5-1 to TRBJ2-7, with D possibly being TRBD1 (6 bases). The V gene's germline CDR1 is SGHRS and CDR2 YFSETQ. The CDR3 consists of 17 residues. With 4 bases removed from V and 1 base from J, the gap between germline ends came to 21 bases. In DNA form, the CDR3 reads TGCGCCAGCAGCCCGGTCGGTGGGGGCGTCGGTTCCTACGAGCAGTACTTC. Protein: CASSPVGGGVGSYEQYF.

The rearrangement links TRBV10-3 to TRBJ2-1; possible D gene TRBD1, 6 bases. CDR1 ENHRY and CDR2 SYGVKD come from the germline V gene. The CDR3 has 14 residues. Trimming cost V 3 bases and J 3 bases, with 9 bases left between them. DNA of the CDR3: TGTGCCATCAGTGACAGGGGATTCTACAATGAGCAGTTCTTC. This sequence encodes CAISDRGFYNEQFF.

This chain joins TRBV27 and TRBJ1-1; TRBD1 agrees at 8 bases. Germline V CDR1 and CDR2: MNHEY, SMNVEV (reference sequence). J was trimmed by 0 bases and V by 1 base; bases with no gene match: 7. The CDR3 covers 17 residues. The CDR3 spells CASSLFGTGGMNTEAFF. The DNA for the CDR3 is TGTGCCAGCAGTTTATTCGGGACAGGCGGGATGAACACTGAAGCTTTCTTT.

This chain connects TRBV12-3 or TRBV12-4 to TRBJ1-2, with a tentative D call TRBD1 (5 bases). V dropped 8 bases and J dropped 5 bases, with 15 bases sitting between them. This CDR3 has 13 amino acids. The CDR3 DNA sequence: TGTGCCAGCTGGGACTACAACCTATATGGCTACACCTTC. It codes for CASWDYNLYGYTF.

V usage is TRBV20-1 and J usage is TRBJ2-3; D perhaps matches TRBD2 (5 bases). The CDR3 covers 14 residues. Germline assignment: CDR1 DFQATT and CDR2 SNEGSKA (reference sequence). The V and J ends lost 3 bases and 0 bases respectively, with 10 bases between them. The CDR3 region has the DNA TGCAGTGCTAGTAGGTGGGAGAGCACAGATACGCAGTATTTT. Amino acids: CSASRWESTDTQYF.

The J gene is TRBJ2-3, the V gene TRBV10-3; TRBD2 matches 7 bases. Trimming at V came to 2 bases and at J to 0 bases, leaving 5 bases not matched to a gene. This CDR3 is built from 16 residues. The germline V gene encodes CDR1 ENHRY and CDR2 SYGVKD. The CDR3 nucleotides read TGTGCCATCAGTGAGAGGTGGCGGGAGAGCACAGATACGCAGTATTTT. It yields the protein CAISERWRESTDTQYF.

V gene TRBV19 combines with J gene TRBJ2-1, with 7 bases lining up with TRBD2. V shed 3 bases and J 9 bases; nucleotides not matched to a gene: 8. CDR1 is LNHDA, CDR2 SQIVND, per germline (reference sequence). The CDR3 contains 14 residues. CDR3 region: CASSMSREGTEQFF. CDR3 DNA: TGTGCCAGTAGTATGTCCAGGGAGGGGACTGAGCAGTTCTTC.

This chain joins TRBV4-1 and TRBJ2-3; TRBD2 is a possible D gene (6 bases). CDR1 and CDR2 (germline): MGHRA, YSYEKL. There are 17 residues in the CDR3. Trimming took 5 bases from V and 1 from J, leaving 19 bases between them. The CDR3 spells CASSNHFRAGGTDTQYF. The DNA for the CDR3 is TGCGCCAGCAGCAACCACTTTAGAGCGGGCGGCACAGATACGCAGTATTTT.

The rearrangement links TRBV30 to TRBJ2-1, with TRBD2 matching over 11 bases. Germline trimming cut 2 bases from V and 5 bases from J; bases unmatched to any gene: 5. Germline-derived CDR1 and CDR2 are GTSNPN and SVGIG (reference sequence). There are 15 residues in the CDR3. In nucleotides, the CDR3 is TGTGCCTGGAGTCGCCTAGCGGGAGGTAACAATGAGCAGTTCTTC. Protein: CAWSRLAGGNNEQFF.

The rearrangement links TRBV19 to TRBJ2-5; D not certain. This CDR3 contains 13 residues. CDR1 and CDR2 (germline): LNHDA, SQIVND (reference sequence). The V and J ends lost 8 bases and 5 bases respectively, with 15 bases between them. CDR3 coding DNA: TGTGCCAGTTCGAACCGGGTACGCGAGACCCAGTACTTC. It is translated as CASSNRVRETQYF.

The chain joins TRBV28 to TRBJ2-2, with D unresolved. Germline assignment: CDR1 MDHEN and CDR2 SYDVKM. Trimming removed 1 base at V and 7 bases at J, with 10 bases between. The CDR3 spans 14 residues. The CDR3 coding sequence is TGTGCCAGCAGTTTATCGTCGGCTAGCGGGGAGCTGTTTTTT. The encoded protein is CASSLSSASGELFF.

This clone was recorded once. The chain carries TRBV5-1 and TRBJ2-2; 7 bases map to TRBD1. Unmatched junction bases numbered 6, after V lost 3 bases and J lost 1 base. The CDR3 consists of 16 residues. Germline V CDR1 and CDR2: SGHRS, YFSETQ. CDR3 DNA: TGCGCCAGCAGCTCGGGACAGATACAGAACACCGGGGAGCTGTTTTTT. It codes for CASSSGQIQNTGELFF.

This chain links TRBV29-1 with TRBJ2-2, with 8 bases that match TRBD2. The CDR3 extends over 18 amino acids. V gave up 0 bases and J gave up 1 base; unmatched junction bases: 10. CDR1 and CDR2 (germline): SQVTM, ANQGSEA. In nucleotides, the CDR3 is TGCAGCGTTGAAGAGAGCGGGAGAAACCTCGTGAACACCGGGGAGCTGTTTTTT. Protein sequence: CSVEESGRNLVNTGELFF.

The chain employs TRBV18 and TRBJ2-7; maybe TRBD1 (6 bases). The V end was cut by 0 bases, the J end by 4 bases, with 7 bases between. Germline V gene lookup returns CDR1 KGHSH and CDR2 LQKENI. The CDR3 totals 13 residues. CDR3 protein: CASSPPGQYEQYF. In nucleotides, the CDR3 is TGTGCCAGCTCACCACCAGGACAGTACGAGCAGTACTTC.

This chain joins TRBV7-9 and TRBJ2-2; weak D call: TRBD1 (5 bases). Trimming left V 5 bases short and J 4 bases short, with 11 bases between. CDR3 length: 14 amino acids. CDR1 is SEHNR and CDR2 is FQNEAQ in the germline V gene (reference sequence). The chain's CDR3 is CASSPPTVTGELFF. The CDR3 nucleotides read TGTGCCAGCAGCCCCCCGACAGTCACCGGGGAGCTGTTTTTT.

Remarks on this clone: A junction end diverges from the germline sequence, so it may reflect a read error. Other nucleotide sequences in the sample specify the same CDR3. This chain joins TRBV29-1 and TRBJ1-1; D is undetermined. The CDR3 extends over 13 amino acids. Per the germline V gene, CDR1 is SQVTM and CDR2 is ANQGSEA. Here the CDR3 reads CSVEVGRNTEAFF. The CDR3 DNA is TGCAGCGTCGAAGTTGGCAGGAACACTGAAGCTTTCTTT.

The CDR3 coding sequence is TGTGCCAGCAGCCCCCTCCGGGAGAACACTGAAGCTTTCTTT. Translated: CASSPLRENTEAFF. The chain couples TRBV6-2 or TRBV6-3 to TRBJ1-1; D gene ambiguous. CDR1 MNHEY and CDR2 SVGEGT come from the germline V gene. The CDR3 consists of 14 residues. Trimming cost V 6 bases and J 1 base, with 12 bases left between them.

The chain combines TRBV2 with TRBJ1-5; D is unclear. The CDR3 consists of 15 residues. V was clipped by 2 bases and J by 2 bases, with 10 bases between them. Germline CDR1 SNHLY, CDR2 FYNNEI. CDR3 sequence reads: CASSESGYGNQPQHF. DNA of the CDR3: TGTGCCAGCAGTGAATCCGGGTACGGCAATCAGCCCCAGCATTTT.

This chain joins TRBV5-4 and TRBJ1-1; TRBD1 is a possible D gene (5 bases). This CDR3 is built from 13 residues. Germline CDR1 is SGHNT and CDR2 is YYREEE (reference sequence). The V end lost 4 bases, the J end lost 3 bases, and 10 bases lay between the germline ends. The CDR3 coding sequence is TGTGCCAGCAGCCTAGACAGCTACACTGAAGCTTTCTTT. It is translated as CASSLDSYTEAFF.

The rearrangement uses TRBV5-1 and TRBJ1-2; 7 nucleotides align to TRBD1. The CDR3 spans 14 residues. Germline loops: CDR1 SGHRS, CDR2 YFSETQ. V shed 0 bases, J shed 6 bases, and the junction held 5 bases outside the gene matches. CDR3 amino acids: CASSLGRGLNGYTF. CDR3 DNA sequence: TGCGCCAGCAGCTTGGGCAGGGGGTTGAATGGCTACACCTTC.

This chain uses TRBV28 with TRBJ1-1, with D maybe TRBD1 (6 bases). The length of the CDR3 is 13 residues. Germline loops: CDR1 MDHEN, CDR2 SYDVKM. Trimming took 7 bases from V and 6 from J, leaving 15 bases between them. The CDR3 DNA is TGTGCCAGCACCAAGTACAGGGTATCTGAAGCTTTCTTT. Protein: CASTKYRVSEAFF.

V usage is TRBV6-5 and J usage is TRBJ2-2; tentatively, D is TRBD1 (5 bases). The CDR3 runs 14 residues. The V and J ends lost 5 bases and 7 bases respectively, with 14 bases between them. Germline V lookup: CDR1 MNHEY, CDR2 SVGAGI. CDR3 amino acids: CASSPPGSDGELFF. The CDR3 bases are TGTGCCAGCAGTCCTCCAGGGTCCGACGGGGAGCTGTTTTTT.

V gene TRBV9 combines with J gene TRBJ2-1, with D possibly matching TRBD1 (5 bases). Trimming took off 0 bases at V and 7 bases at J, with 14 bases between the two ends. The germline CDR1 and CDR2 sequences are SGDLS and YYNGEE. This CDR3 spans 15 amino acids. The CDR3 DNA reads TGTGCCAGCAGCGTAGACAGGCCGACCGGGAATGAGCAGTTCTTC. It codes for CASSVDRPTGNEQFF.

This chain links TRBV4-2 with TRBJ2-1; 11 nucleotides match TRBD2. V lost 0 bases, J lost 1 base, and 8 bases stayed unmatched. Germline CDR1 is LGHNA and CDR2 is YNFKEQ. This CDR3 spans 19 amino acids. CDR3 in DNA: TGTGCCAGCAGCCAAGATACTAGCGGGGGTATCCTTTCCTACAATGAGCAGTTCTTC. Translating gives CASSQDTSGGILSYNEQFF.